This entry lists 30 T cell receptor beta chains sequenced from one sample in a study of vaccination effects on CD4 cells after COVID-19. The table came from immunoSEQ multiplex PCR; TCRdb's copy has only in-frame clones and leaves some out. The table lists 25,000 to 30,000 clones, around 67% of them singletons. These receptors have no identified antigens. Expansion of antigen-specific CD4+ T cells with viral peptide pools was carried out by the ViraFEST assay before sequencing. Cells that had been cultured for about 10 days were the source of isolated CD4+ T cells. Two doses of BNT162b2 or mRNA-1273 vaccine were administered to participants. Sequencing used CD4+ T cells from PBMCs cultured with HCoV-NL63 spike peptides, obtained after COVID-19 vaccination. These receptors originate from a human donor who received a COVID-19 vaccine.

This rearrangement joins TRBV6-1 to TRBJ2-7; tentatively, D is TRBD2 (6 bases). Per germline, CDR1 MNHNS and CDR2 SASEGT. The CDR3 totals 15 residues. V lost 1 base and J 5 bases, leaving 15 bases between the germline ends. CDR3 in DNA: TGTGCCAGCAGTGAAGTCCCGGGAGCAACCGACGAGCAGTACTTC. Encoded protein: CASSEVPGATDEQYF.

In this sample, this clone turned up once. The CDR3 nucleotides are TGCAGCGTTTCGGGAAACACCGGGGAGCTGTTTTTT. It translates to CSVSGNTGELFF. The gene calls are TRBV29-1 and TRBJ2-2; a weak D match, TRBD2 (5 bases). The CDR3 is 12 amino acids. V was pared by 5 bases and J by 2 bases, with 6 bases between. Per germline, CDR1 SQVTM and CDR2 ANQGSEA.

The J gene is TRBJ1-6, the V gene TRBV5-1; 8 positions agree with TRBD1. V shed 1 base, J shed 5 bases, and the junction held 5 bases outside the gene matches. The CDR3 runs to 16 residues. CDR1 SGHRS and CDR2 YFSETQ come from the germline V gene. The DNA for the CDR3 is TGCGCCAGCAGCTTGCAGGGGGCAGTGGATAATTCACCCCTCCACTTT. This encodes CASSLQGAVDNSPLHF.

This clone was counted between two and nine times. The rearrangement joins TRBV7-2 to TRBJ1-4, with D maybe TRBD1 (6 bases). This CDR3 has 16 residues. Trimming stripped 3 bases from V and 8 bases from J, with 19 bases between. The germline V gene encodes CDR1 SGHTA and CDR2 FQGNSA. This chain's CDR3 is CASSFPGQGSREKLFF. In DNA form, the CDR3 reads TGTGCCAGCAGCTTCCCCGGCCAGGGGTCGAGGGAAAAACTGTTTTTT.

The chain recombines TRBV24-1 with TRBJ2-5; 7 nucleotides match TRBD1. This CDR3 contains 14 residues. The V gene end was trimmed by 3 bases and the J gene end by 2 bases; junction bases not matched to a gene: 2. The germline gives CDR1 KGHDR, CDR2 SFDVKD. The CDR3 sequence is CATSDTGQQETQYF. CDR3 in DNA: TGTGCCACCAGTGATACGGGACAGCAAGAGACCCAGTACTTC.

The chain carries TRBV6-5 and TRBJ1-2; D is ambiguous. V dropped 6 bases and J dropped 4 bases, with 15 bases sitting between them. The CDR3 length is 14 residues. The germline CDR1 and CDR2 sequences are MNHEY and SVGAGI. CDR3 sequence: CASSFGRTTYGYTF. The DNA of the CDR3 is TGTGCCAGCAGCTTCGGACGGACGACCTATGGCTACACCTTC.

There are a few counts of this clone. V usage is TRBV6-5 and J usage is TRBJ1-6; a possible D gene is TRBD1 (6 bases). V was shortened by 7 bases and J by 2 bases, with 12 bases between the two germline ends. In germline, CDR1 is MNHEY, CDR2 SVGAGI. The CDR3 has 15 amino acids. As DNA, the CDR3 is TGTGCCAGCATAGGTAGGGGGGCCTATAATTCACCCCTCCACTTT. It specifies CASIGRGAYNSPLHF.

The chain is built from TRBV7-9 and TRBJ2-1; D is perhaps TRBD1 (5 bases). This CDR3 is built from 18 residues. The germline V and J ends were trimmed by 2 bases and 5 bases, with 22 bases remaining between them. Germline-derived CDR1 and CDR2 are SEHNR and FQNEAQ (reference sequence). The DNA of the CDR3 is TGTGCCAGCAGCTTACCGAACCCACTGCTAGGGGTCCACAATGAGCAGTTCTTC. It is translated as CASSLPNPLLGVHNEQFF.

The gene calls are TRBV2 and TRBJ2-5, with 10 bases aligning to TRBD2. CDR1 SNHLY and CDR2 FYNNEI come from the germline V gene. The CDR3 is made up of 14 amino acids. The junction had 4 bases not matched to a gene; V was cut back by 7 bases and J by 2 bases. DNA for the CDR3: TGTGCCAGCAACACACTAGCGGGACAAGAGACCCAGTACTTC. Encoded protein: CASNTLAGQETQYF.

This clone rates as medium-sized. The V call is TRBV12-3 or TRBV12-4, the J call TRBJ1-1; no definite D call. Trimming pared 3 bases from V and 1 base from J, leaving 3 bases between. This CDR3 is built from 12 residues. Here the CDR3 DNA reads TGTGCCAGCAGTTTTTGGAACACTGAAGCTTTCTTT. It specifies CASSFWNTEAFF.

The chain carries TRBV29-1 and TRBJ1-2; D is unresolved. Germline CDR1 SQVTM, CDR2 ANQGSEA. Trimming cost V 8 bases and J 4 bases, with 17 bases left between them. The CDR3 totals 13 residues. The DNA of the CDR3 is TGCAGCACCCGACCTTACAGTATCTATGGCTACACCTTC. Translating it yields CSTRPYSIYGYTF.

This chain uses TRBV4-2 with TRBJ1-4, with 7 bases that match TRBD1. There are 19 residues in the CDR3. Germline V gene sequence: CDR1 LGHNA, CDR2 YNFKEQ. V dropped 3 bases and J dropped 0; count of bases not matched to a gene: 13. CDR3 nucleotide sequence: TGTGCCAGCAGCCATTCCACCGGGACAGTGGACGCAACTAATGAAAAACTGTTTTTT. This translates into CASSHSTGTVDATNEKLFF.

This clone was recorded once. The V and J genes are TRBV27 and TRBJ2-7; D not resolved. From germline, CDR1 is MNHEY and CDR2 SMNVEV (reference sequence). The length of the CDR3 is 14 residues. V was shortened by 3 bases and J by 2 bases, with 11 bases between the two germline ends. The CDR3 sequence is CASSFWSEPYEQYF. The CDR3 bases are TGTGCCAGCAGTTTCTGGAGCGAGCCCTACGAGCAGTACTTC.

The J gene is TRBJ2-1, the V gene TRBV7-9; 8 nucleotides agree with TRBD1. Germline loops: CDR1 SEHNR, CDR2 FQNEAQ (reference sequence). V was clipped by 5 bases and J by 6 bases; unmatched bases: 9. This CDR3 is 15 amino acids long. CDR3 DNA sequence: TGTGCCAGCAGCCGACAGGGGATAAGGTCCAATGAGCAGTTCTTC. It encodes CASSRQGIRSNEQFF.

This clone was detected a few times. The J gene is TRBJ2-2, the V gene TRBV5-1; D possibly corresponds to TRBD2 (6 bases). The CDR3 extends over 17 amino acids. Deletions cut 0 bases from V and 6 bases from J, with 18 bases between. Germline V CDR1 and CDR2: SGHRS, YFSETQ. The CDR3 spells CASSLESGARRAGELFF. The CDR3 DNA sequence: TGCGCCAGCAGCTTGGAGTCCGGGGCCAGGAGGGCCGGGGAGCTGTTTTTT.

The V call is TRBV7-9, the J call TRBJ1-6; 8 bases match TRBD1. Per the germline V gene, CDR1 is SEHNR and CDR2 is FQNEAQ (reference sequence). The CDR3 sequence is 15 residues long. Trimming removed 1 base from V and 7 bases from J; junction bases left unmatched: 3. CDR3 bases: TGTGCCAGCAGCTTAGTGGGGACAGGCAATTCACCCCTCCACTTT. This codes for CASSLVGTGNSPLHF.

This clone has a handful of counts. CDR3 sequence: CASSITGQGPLSGNTIYF. Written as DNA, the CDR3 is TGTGCCAGTAGTATCACGGGACAGGGACCCCTCTCTGGAAACACCATATATTTT. The chain links TRBV19 to TRBJ1-3, with 9 bases aligning to TRBD1. There are 18 residues in the CDR3. Looked up from germline, CDR1 is LNHDA and CDR2 is SQIVND (reference sequence). Trimming removed 3 bases from V and 0 bases from J; junction bases left unmatched: 9.

V gene TRBV18 combines with J gene TRBJ1-5; D unclear. Germline V lookup: CDR1 KGHSH, CDR2 LQKENI. The CDR3 runs to 15 residues. Trimming removed 1 base from V and 2 bases from J, with 9 bases in between. The CDR3 bases are TGTGCCAGCTCACCACGGGATAGCGGCAATCAGCCCCAGCATTTT. It is translated as CASSPRDSGNQPQHF.

The rearrangement joins TRBV3-1 (or the pseudogene TRBV3-2) to TRBJ1-1; D unclear. The CDR3 length is 16 residues. V was trimmed by 0 bases and J by 1 base, leaving 12 bases between them. Germline lookup yields CDR1 LGHDT and CDR2 YNNKEL (reference sequence). DNA of the CDR3: TGTGCCAGCAGCCAAGAGGTGAGTTGGGCGAACACTGAAGCTTTCTTT. Encoded protein: CASSQEVSWANTEAFF.

This chain connects TRBV10-3 to TRBJ1-5; a weak D match, TRBD1 (6 bases). V lost 2 bases, J lost 4 bases, and 12 bases lay in between. The CDR3 runs 15 residues. CDR1 is ENHRY, CDR2 SYGVKD, per germline. CDR3 region: CAISETGRWNQPQHF. The DNA of the CDR3 is TGTGCCATCAGTGAGACAGGGAGGTGGAATCAGCCCCAGCATTTT.

This clone has just a few counts. The chain joins TRBV7-9 to TRBJ2-1; TRBD2 matches at 7 bases. The CDR3 extends over 17 amino acids. V was pared by 1 base and J by 1 base, with 7 bases of the junction left unmatched. The germline V gene has CDR1 SEHNR and CDR2 FQNEAQ (reference sequence). The CDR3 DNA reads TGTGCCAGCAGCTTAGTAGGTGGGAGGGGATCCTACAATGAGCAGTTCTTC. This gives the protein CASSLVGGRGSYNEQFF.

This clone has a handful of counts. The V call is TRBV2, the J call TRBJ2-2; D uncertain. The CDR3 consists of 14 residues. The ends were cut back, 7 bases at V and 2 bases at J, with 11 bases in the middle. Germline V lookup: CDR1 SNHLY, CDR2 FYNNEI. DNA of the CDR3: TGTGCCAGCAAGAGAGCTCCAAACACCGGGGAGCTGTTTTTT. Translation: CASKRAPNTGELFF. Drawing the rest from reference TRBV2 and TRBJ2-2, the complete variable domain is EPEVTQTPSHQVTQMGQEVILRCVPISNHLYFYWYRQILGQKVEFLVSFYNNEISEKSEIFDDQFSVERPDGSNFTLKIRSTKLEDSAMYFCASKRAPNTGELFFGEGSRLTVL.

The V and J genes are TRBV6-5 and TRBJ2-7; D unresolved. This CDR3 has 16 residues. The germline V gene encodes CDR1 MNHEY and CDR2 SVGAGI. V lost 0 bases, J lost 2 bases, and 14 bases lay in between. CDR3 bases: TGTGCCAGCAGTTACTCGAAGCCAGGTCTCGCCTACGAGCAGTACTTC. Protein sequence: CASSYSKPGLAYEQYF.

This clone has a handful of counts. The chain has TRBV3-1 (or the pseudogene TRBV3-2) and TRBJ2-1; D is uncertain. The V end lost 2 bases, the J end lost 5 bases, and 7 bases lay between the germline ends. The CDR3 runs to 13 residues. CDR1 is LGHDT, CDR2 YNNKEL, per germline (reference sequence). CDR3 residues: CASSQQWDNEQFF. CDR3 nucleotides: TGTGCCAGCAGCCAACAGTGGGACAATGAGCAGTTCTTC.

The V gene is TRBV14, the J gene TRBJ2-7; TRBD2 matches 10 bases. With V trimmed by 4 bases and J by 0 bases, 6 bases remained unmatched. CDR3 length: 16 amino acids. CDR1 is SGHDN and CDR2 is FVKESK in the germline V gene. CDR3 region: CASSRLAGASSYEQYF. CDR3 in DNA: TGTGCCAGCAGCCGTCTAGCGGGGGCCAGCTCCTACGAGCAGTACTTC.

The sample holds a few counts of this clone. V gene TRBV2 combines with J gene TRBJ1-2; a weak D match, TRBD1 (6 bases). Trimming took off 6 bases at V and 4 bases at J, with 12 bases between the two ends. The CDR3 is made up of 13 amino acids. Germline CDR1 is SNHLY and CDR2 is FYNNEI. The CDR3 bases are TGTGCCAGCAGGCAGGGGAAAATCTATGGCTACACCTTC. As protein: CASRQGKIYGYTF.

This chain connects TRBV28 to TRBJ1-1; possible D gene TRBD1, 6 bases. CDR1 is MDHEN and CDR2 is SYDVKM in the germline V gene. V lost 7 bases and J lost 4, with 19 bases in between. The CDR3 spans 15 residues. CDR3 DNA: TGTGCCAGCATCCCCCAACCGGGGGGCTTCACTGAAGCTTTCTTT. Its translation: CASIPQPGGFTEAFF.

The chain joins TRBV5-4 to TRBJ1-2; 7 bases are a match to TRBD1. The CDR3 totals 13 residues. Germline V gives CDR1 SGHNT, CDR2 YYREEE (reference sequence). V trimming: 5 bases; J trimming: 8 bases; junction bases outside the gene matches: 9. CDR3 region: CASRQDRVVGYTF. The CDR3 DNA reads as TGTGCCAGCAGACAAGACAGGGTAGTGGGCTACACCTTC.

This clone is categorized as medium-sized. V is TRBV5-1 and J is TRBJ1-1; 7 nucleotides agree with TRBD1. This CDR3 region has 16 residues. Losses at the gene ends were 4 bases for V and 0 bases for J; bases not matched to a gene: 9. The V gene's germline CDR1 is SGHRS and CDR2 YFSETQ. The DNA of the CDR3 is TGCGCCAGCAGCACCTCAGGGGGTAGGATGAACACTGAAGCTTTCTTT. This gives the protein CASSTSGGRMNTEAFF.

This clone was found a few times. V gene TRBV7-9 combines with J gene TRBJ1-2; D ambiguous. This CDR3 is built from 15 residues. CDR1 and CDR2 from the germline V gene are SEHNR and FQNEAQ (reference sequence). Trimming removed 5 bases at V and 5 bases at J, with 18 bases between. CDR3 in amino acids: CASSPIGGVPYGYTF. CDR3 nucleotide sequence: TGTGCCAGCAGCCCGATTGGAGGAGTCCCATATGGCTACACCTTC. Filled out from reference TRBV7-9 and TRBJ1-2, the complete variable domain reads DTGVSQNPRHKITKRGQNVTFRCDPISEHNRLYWYRQTLGQGPEFLTYFQNEAQLEKSRLLSDRFSAERPKGSFSTLEIQRTEQGDSAMYLCASSPIGGVPYGYTFGSGTRLTVV.